This TCR beta chain comes out of a study of Ad26.COV2.S vaccination and SARS-CoV-2 variants. Study-wide results and caveats: It was found that vaccine and placebo recipients had similar non-spike TCR breadth.

Assay: immunoSEQ multiplex PCR; the TCRdb copy retains only in-frame clones and omits some. Among about 350,000 clones listed, about 92% were seen once. As for this clone: Its specificity is not known.

The TCR originated in a human donor who had recovered from COVID-19. This sample comprised peripheral blood, obtained after recovery from COVID-19.

CDR3 region: CASSSGLQETQYF. CDR3 DNA: TGTGCCAGCAGTTCAGGGCTACAAGAGACCCAGTACTTC. The V and J genes are TRBV13 and TRBJ2-5, with D maybe TRBD1 (5 bases). The germline V and J ends were trimmed by 6 bases and 2 bases, with 10 bases remaining between them. CDR1 PRHDT and CDR2 FYEKMQ come from the germline V gene (reference sequence). The CDR3 loop spans 13 amino acids.